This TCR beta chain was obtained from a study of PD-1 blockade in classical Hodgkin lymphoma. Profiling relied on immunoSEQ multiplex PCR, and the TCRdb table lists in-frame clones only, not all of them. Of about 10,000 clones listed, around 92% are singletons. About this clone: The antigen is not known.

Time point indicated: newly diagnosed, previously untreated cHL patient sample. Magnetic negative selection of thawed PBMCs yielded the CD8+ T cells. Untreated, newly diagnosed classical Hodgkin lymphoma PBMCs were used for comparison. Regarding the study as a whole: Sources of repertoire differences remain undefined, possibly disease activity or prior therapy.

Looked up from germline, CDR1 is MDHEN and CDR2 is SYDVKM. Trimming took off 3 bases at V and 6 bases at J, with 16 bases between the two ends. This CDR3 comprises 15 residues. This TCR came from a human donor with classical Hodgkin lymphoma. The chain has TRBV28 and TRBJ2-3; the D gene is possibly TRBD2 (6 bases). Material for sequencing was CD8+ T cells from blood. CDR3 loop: CASSFRQGGVDTQYF. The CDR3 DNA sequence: TGTGCCAGCAGTTTTCGTCAGGGAGGCGTTGATACGCAGTATTTT.